A selection of T cell receptor beta chains follows, all from one sample in a study of shared clonotypes between healthy human individuals. Method: immunoSEQ multiplex PCR; TCRdb's copy keeps in-frame clones and lacks some. The repertoire consists of around 2.5 million clones, with 90% to 95% occurring once and the leading ten covering roughly 0.39%. Material: naive CD4+ T cells from PBMCs. The receptor set was obtained from a man younger than 30 in good health. Some clones in this sample may be carry-over from other donors' samples. The CDR3 runs from the conserved cysteine through the conserved F or W. Fields, in order: clone size, D gene, V gene, J gene, CDR3 protein, CDR3 DNA. The D gene is left open where the match is weak. Part of the rows lack a size; the others show once, few, many or a class for expanded clones.

>NA|TRBD2|TRBV7-3|TRBJ2-7
CASSTEGLAGAEQYF
TGTGCCAGCAGCACTGAGGGACTAGCGGGAGCCGAGCAGTACTTC
>NA|TRBD2|TRBV28|TRBJ2-2
CASSPSTSGNTGELFF
TGTGCCAGCAGTCCATCGACTAGCGGGAACACCGGGGAGCTGTTTTTT
>NA|TRBD2|TRBV9|TRBJ2-3
CASSPRDYTLLDTQYF
TGTGCCAGCAGCCCGAGGGACTACACCCTACTAGATACGCAGTATTTT
>NA|TRBD2|TRBV27|TRBJ2-1
CASSRFYVAGNNEQFF
TGTGCCAGCAGCCGTTTTTACGTAGCGGGAAACAATGAGCAGTTCTTC
>few|NA|TRBV4-1|TRBJ1-1
CASSQGAGATEAFF
TGCGCCAGCAGCCAAGGTGCGGGAGCCACTGAAGCTTTCTTT
>NA|NA|TRBV7-6|TRBJ2-7
CASSRDIAYEQYF
TGTGCCAGCAGCCGGGACATCGCCTACGAGCAGTACTTC
>NA|TRBD2|TRBV10-3|TRBJ2-5
CAISESLAGETQYF
TGTGCCATCAGTGAGTCTTTAGCGGGAGAGACCCAGTACTTC
>NA|NA|TRBV27|TRBJ1-1
CASSSYREANTEAFF
TGTGCCAGCAGTTCCTACAGGGAGGCGAACACTGAAGCTTTCTTT
>NA|TRBD2|TRBV6-5|TRBJ2-7
CASSAPGLGYEQYF
TGTGCCAGCAGTGCCCCGGGACTAGGCTACGAGCAGTACTTC
>once|NA|TRBV19|TRBJ2-1
CASSSPAGVVNNEQFF
TGTGCCAGCTCTTCACCCGCAGGGGTAGTGAACAATGAGCAGTTCTTC
>NA|TRBD1|TRBV5-1|TRBJ2-7
CASSPAGQGIFYEQYF
TGCGCCAGCAGCCCGGCAGGACAGGGGATATTTTACGAGCAGTACTTC
>NA|NA|TRBV19|TRBJ1-2
CASSIFQSNYGYTF
TGTGCCAGTAGTATATTCCAGAGTAACTATGGCTACACCTTC
>NA|TRBD2|TRBV4-1|TRBJ2-7
CASSQQLAGVPYEQYF
TGCGCCAGCAGCCAACAACTAGCGGGAGTCCCCTACGAGCAGTACTTC
>NA|NA|TRBV6-5|TRBJ2-7
CASSYSSGEQYF
TGTGCCAGCAGTTACTCGAGCGGGGAGCAGTACTTC
>few|NA|TRBV29-1|TRBJ1-1
CSVGGSGLNTEAFF
TGCAGCGTTGGCGGTTCTGGGTTGAACACTGAAGCTTTCTTT
>NA|NA|TRBV6-5|TRBJ1-1
CASRGYRVNTEAFF
TGTGCCAGCAGGGGGTATAGGGTGAACACTGAAGCTTTCTTT
>NA|NA|TRBV7-9|TRBJ2-7
CASTLRDEDEQYF
TGTGCCAGCACCCTCAGGGACGAGGACGAGCAGTACTTC
>NA|NA|TRBV5-1|TRBJ1-1
CASSSNPTGTNTEAFF
TGCGCCAGCAGCTCCAACCCGACAGGTACGAACACTGAAGCTTTCTTT
>NA|NA|TRBV15|TRBJ2-1
CATSRAGSGTYSGQFF
TGTGCCACCAGCAGAGCGGGTAGCGGAACCTATTCTGGGCAGTTCTTC
>NA|NA|TRBV28|TRBJ1-2
CASSLWRTDYGYTF
TGTGCCAGCAGTTTATGGAGGACAGACTATGGCTACACCTTC
>NA|TRBD2|TRBV6-1|TRBJ2-5
CASSEAGEGGTQYF
TGTGCCAGCAGTGAAGCGGGGGAGGGTGGGACCCAGTACTTC
>NA|TRBD2|TRBV6-4|TRBJ2-1
CASSGLAGYNEQFF
TGTGCCAGCAGTGGACTAGCGGGCTACAATGAGCAGTTCTTC
>NA|NA|TRBV30|TRBJ1-3
CAWSPPQGILSGNTIYF
TGTGCCTGGAGCCCACCCCAGGGGATACTATCTGGAAACACCATATATTTT
>NA|TRBD2|TRBV5-1|TRBJ2-5
CASSFGTSGQETQYF
TGCGCCAGCAGTTTTGGGACTAGCGGTCAAGAGACCCAGTACTTC
>few|NA|TRBV29-1|TRBJ1-1
CSVAGVLNTEAFF
TGCAGCGTTGCGGGAGTGCTGAACACTGAAGCTTTCTTT
>NA|NA|TRBV19|TRBJ2-1
CASSIVASKGNEQFF
TGTGCCAGTAGTATAGTAGCGTCGAAGGGAAATGAGCAGTTCTTC
>NA|TRBD2|TRBV28|TRBJ2-1
CASRSSGRSYNEQFF
TGTGCCAGCAGAAGTAGCGGGAGGTCATACAATGAGCAGTTCTTC
>NA|NA|TRBV28|TRBJ2-6
CASSRGLMGANVLTF
TGTGCCAGCAGCCGTGGCTTAATGGGGGCCAACGTCCTGACTTTC
>NA|TRBD2|TRBV13|TRBJ2-7
CASSSRASGAYEQYF
TGTGCCAGCAGCTCGAGAGCTAGCGGGGCCTACGAGCAGTACTTC
>few|TRBD1|TRBV19|TRBJ1-5
CASSTLPGQGHQPQHF
TGTGCCAGTAGCACACTTCCGGGACAGGGCCATCAGCCCCAGCATTTT